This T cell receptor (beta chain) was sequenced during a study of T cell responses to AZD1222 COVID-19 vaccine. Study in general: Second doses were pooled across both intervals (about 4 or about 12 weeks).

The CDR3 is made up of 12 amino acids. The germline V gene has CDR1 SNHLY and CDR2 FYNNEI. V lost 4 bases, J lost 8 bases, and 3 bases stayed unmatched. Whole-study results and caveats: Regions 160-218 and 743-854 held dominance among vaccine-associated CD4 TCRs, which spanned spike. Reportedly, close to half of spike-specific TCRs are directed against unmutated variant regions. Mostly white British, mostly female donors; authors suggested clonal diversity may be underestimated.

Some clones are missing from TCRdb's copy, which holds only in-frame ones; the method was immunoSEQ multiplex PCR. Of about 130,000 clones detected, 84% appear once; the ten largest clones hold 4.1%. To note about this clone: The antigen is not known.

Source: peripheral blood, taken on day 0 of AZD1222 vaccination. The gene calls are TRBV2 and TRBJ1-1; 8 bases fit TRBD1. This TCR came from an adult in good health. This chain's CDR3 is CASSADRGEAFF. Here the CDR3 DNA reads TGTGCCAGCAGTGCCGACAGGGGAGAAGCTTTCTTT. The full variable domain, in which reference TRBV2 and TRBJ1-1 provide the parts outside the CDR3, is EPEVTQTPSHQVTQMGQEVILRCVPISNHLYFYWYRQILGQKVEFLVSFYNNEISEKSEIFDDQFSVERPDGSNFTLKIRSTKLEDSAMYFCASSADRGEAFFGQGTRLTVV.